This TCR beta chain was profiled in a study of read filtering for tumor transcriptome and immune sequencing. At the level of the study: IR-seq gave about 3.5 to 10.27 million TCR reads per sample; RNA-seq gave roughly 75 to 1,400. Findings and caveats of the study: Correlation between methods rose after single-read clonotypes were removed. In IR-seq, single-read clonotypes were roughly 82% of clonotypes but around 3.2% of reads.

Sampling of bone marrow took place during active disease in every patient. This clonotype was counted between two and nine times. The target antigen is unknown. From approximately 430 ng of RNA, a library with molecular barcoded alpha/delta and beta/gamma adaptors was made. TCRdb fed the reads into MiXCR, producing one record per CDR3 protein. The profile covers under 50,000 distinct CDR3 sequences, with roughly 15% appearing a single time and about 25% taken by the ten largest. Trimming removed 1 base from V and 0 bases from J, with 6 bases in between. The CDR3 runs 14 residues. The V gene's germline CDR1 is SEHNR and CDR2 FQNEAQ (reference sequence).

Input material: a population of CD138-negative cells sorted from bone marrow. The receptor was derived from a donor over 35 with multiple myeloma. The chain carries TRBV7-9 and TRBJ1-2; D ambiguous. As DNA, the CDR3 is TGTGCCAGCAGCTTAGGCGGAACTAACTATGGCTACACCTTC. It specifies CASSLGGTNYGYTF. Full variable domain (remainder filled in from reference TRBV7-9 and TRBJ1-2): DTGVSQNPRHKITKRGQNVTFRCDPISEHNRLYWYRQTLGQGPEFLTYFQNEAQLEKSRLLSDRFSAERPKGSFSTLEIQRTEQGDSAMYLCASSLGGTNYGYTFGSGTRLTVV.